These T cell receptor beta chains were read from a single sample in a study of cytomegalovirus exposure and HLA in healthy donors. The table came from immunoSEQ multiplex PCR; TCRdb's copy has only in-frame clones and leaves some out. The data show around 160,000 clones, roughly three quarters seen once. Sequences were obtained from PBMCs. The receptors shown here come from a woman aged 40 to 50 in good health and CMV-seropositive. CDR3s leave out the opening cysteine and the closing phenylalanine or tryptophan. The order of the fields is CDR3 length, V gene, J gene, D gene, CDR3 protein. The D gene is left open where the match is weak.

13,TRBV7-5,TRBJ2-3,-,VRSTSGGARDTQY
13,TRBV6-1,TRBJ2-3,TRBD1,ASSGLGQGTDTQY
14,TRBV11-3,TRBJ2-2,-,ASSLGGAANTGELF
13,TRBV4-1,TRBJ2-4,-,ASSPGLLAKNIQY
9,TRBV20-1,TRBJ2-7,-,SARLVGEQY
13,TRBV7-9,TRBJ1-1,TRBD1,ASSLEGTGMTEAF
14,TRBV5-1,TRBJ2-3,-,ASSLVGSAGTDTQY
12,TRBV5-1,TRBJ2-1,TRBD2,ASSPGTSFREQF
13,TRBV6-5,TRBJ1-5,-,ASSPRGNSNQPQH
14,TRBV5-4,TRBJ2-2,TRBD2,ASSREGRGGSGELF
13,TRBV7-9,TRBJ2-1,TRBD2,ASSLARGGYNEQL
11,TRBV7-3,TRBJ2-7,-,ASSSGQSYEQY
16,TRBV1,TRBJ2-2,-,TSSPRQGARLATGELF
13,TRBV5-1,TRBJ2-5,TRBD2,ASSWGDYSQETQY
12,TRBV6-5,TRBJ2-7,-,ASSYSILTYEQY
11,TRBV7-9,TRBJ1-2,-,ASSVGTQERGT
13,TRBV6-5,TRBJ1-2,-,ASSNQQGGNYGYT
13,TRBV28,TRBJ2-4,TRBD1,ASSFGTVSKNIQY
13,TRBV4-2,TRBJ1-2,TRBD1,ASSQETGANYGYT
15,TRBV19,TRBJ1-5,-,ASSRGGGGNSNQPQH
11,TRBV19,TRBJ1-2,-,ASSISGFGGYT
15,TRBV4-1,TRBJ2-5,TRBD2,ASSQVPSGGYQETQY
14,TRBV18,TRBJ1-6,TRBD1,ASSPNLDRANSPLH
13,TRBV6-1,TRBJ1-5,TRBD1,ASRWGQGSNQPQH
11,TRBV12-1,TRBJ2-7,-,ASSFSRPGEQY
14,TRBV10-3,TRBJ2-2,-,AVSESSSRGGGELF
14,TRBV18,TRBJ1-3,-,ASSPSILVSGNTIY
12,TRBV29-1,TRBJ2-1,-,SVLVVAEINEQF
13,TRBV7-9,TRBJ1-6,TRBD1,ASSSSQGGSSPLH
15,TRBV5-1,TRBJ2-2,-,ASSLSLILRNSGELF
12,TRBV9,TRBJ1-5,-,ASSVGIGNQPQH
12,TRBV9,TRBJ1-5,-,ASSASGSNQPQH
13,TRBV15,TRBJ2-1,TRBD2,ATSRVSGGYNEQF
14,TRBV6-5,TRBJ1-1,TRBD1,ASSYTGTGLNTEAF
15,TRBV5-3,TRBJ2-6,TRBD1,ARRETGFSSGANVLT
12,TRBV6-1,TRBJ1-6,-,ASSDGSYNSPLH